These T cell receptor beta chains were read from a single sample in a study of blood T cell repertoires in COVID-19. Here immunoSEQ multiplex PCR was the method, and the copy in TCRdb shows in-frame clones only, minus some. Here the sample spans approximately 170,000 clones, about 85% being singletons. The sequenced sample consisted of peripheral blood. The receptor source for this set is a man older than 75 with COVID-19, enrolled during active disease. Each CDR3 is given with its conserved first and last residue. Each record gives: D gene, J gene, V gene, clone size, CDR3 protein, CDR3 DNA. D genes are given only for firm matches. Clone size is stated in some rows and not others, as once, few, many or a class when expanded.

>-|TRBJ2-7|TRBV14|-
CASSQERGLASYEQYF
TGTGCCAGCAGCCAAGAGAGGGGCCTAGCGTCCTACGAGCAGTACTTC
>TRBD1|TRBJ2-5|TRBV24-1|-
CATSERGTGGEETQYF
TGTGCCACCAGTGAGCGGGGGACAGGGGGCGAAGAGACCCAGTACTTC
>TRBD1|TRBJ1-1|TRBV5-1|once
CASSLGQGGGEAFF
TGCGCCAGCAGCTTGGGACAGGGAGGAGGTGAAGCTTTCTTT
>TRBD2|TRBJ2-5|TRBV7-9|-
CASSSGTSGETQYF
TGTGCCAGCAGCTCCGGGACTAGCGGGGAGACCCAGTACTTC
>-|TRBJ1-1|TRBV6-5|-
CASSTEGGTEAFF
TGTGCCAGCAGTACGGAGGGAGGCACTGAAGCTTTCTTT
>TRBD1|TRBJ1-6|TRBV6-5|-
CASTGQGASGAPLHF
TGTGCCAGCACGGGACAGGGGGCTTCGGGGGCACCCCTCCACTTT
>TRBD2|TRBJ2-7|TRBV9|once
CASSVGGTSPFNEQYF
TGTGCCAGCAGCGTAGGCGGGACTAGTCCTTTCAACGAGCAGTACTTC
>TRBD2|TRBJ2-7|TRBV6-2/TRBV6-3|-
CASSYSRGGAYEQYF
TGTGCCAGCAGTTACTCACGGGGGGGGGCCTACGAGCAGTACTTC
>TRBD2|TRBJ2-1|TRBV9|-
CASSVGGGAWEQFF
TGTGCCAGCAGCGTCGGCGGGGGGGCTTGGGAGCAGTTCTTC
>-|TRBJ2-7|TRBV10-3|-
CAISDDELTSYEQYF
TGTGCCATCAGTGACGACGAACTAACCTCCTACGAGCAGTACTTC
>-|TRBJ2-7|TRBV11-2|once
CASSPTVHPGYEQYF
TGTGCCAGCAGCCCCACCGTCCACCCAGGCTACGAGCAGTACTTC
>-|TRBJ1-6|TRBV2|few
CASIRDTYSPLHF
TGTGCCAGCATTAGGGACACCTATTCACCCCTCCACTTT
>TRBD1|TRBJ1-3|TRBV9|-
CASSARQGLSGNTIYF
TGTGCCAGCAGCGCAAGACAGGGCCTCTCTGGAAACACCATATATTTT
>-|TRBJ2-5|TRBV10-3|-
CAISVGRQETQYF
TGTGCCATCAGCGTGGGCAGGCAAGAGACCCAGTACTTC
>-|TRBJ2-3|TRBV12-5|-
CASKTFYTDTQYF
TGTGCTAGTAAGACTTTCTACACAGATACGCAGTATTTT
>TRBD2|TRBJ2-2|TRBV7-9|-
CASSPDLAGGPNTGELFF
TGTGCCAGCAGCCCCGATCTAGCGGGGGGGCCAAACACCGGGGAGCTGTTTTTT
>TRBD1|TRBJ1-1|TRBV28|-
CASRTGGTEAFF
TGTGCCAGCAGAACAGGGGGGACTGAAGCTTTCTTT
>-|TRBJ2-5|TRBV21-1|once
CASSKVSGQGTETQYF
TGTGCCAGCAGCAAAGTCTCGGGACAGGGGACAGAGACCCAGTACTTC
>-|TRBJ1-5|TRBV1|-
CTSRLNWGLRNQPQHF
TGCACCAGCAGACTTAATTGGGGGCTACGCAATCAGCCCCAGCATTTT
>-|TRBJ1-1|TRBV21-1|-
CASPQCQVYNTEAFF
TGTGCCAGCCCCCAGTGTCAGGTCTACAACACTGAAGCTTTCTTT
>-|TRBJ2-5|TRBV6-1|-
CASSEGQGPQETQYF
TGTGCCAGCAGTGAAGGTCAGGGCCCACAAGAGACCCAGTACTTC
>TRBD2|TRBJ2-3|TRBV2|once
CASSLAGVSADTQYF
TGTGCCAGCAGTTTAGCGGGGGTTAGCGCAGATACGCAGTATTTT
>TRBD1|TRBJ2-1|TRBV5-1|-
CASSSHPGTGENEQFF
TGCGCCAGCAGCTCCCACCCCGGGACAGGGGAAAATGAGCAGTTCTTC
>-|TRBJ1-5|TRBV6-5|-
CASGTGGQPQHF
TGTGCCAGCGGGACGGGGGGTCAGCCCCAGCATTTT
>TRBD2|TRBJ2-5|TRBV9|-
CASSVGAGVLETQYF
TGTGCCAGCAGCGTAGGAGCGGGGGTATTAGAGACCCAGTACTTC
>-|TRBJ1-5|TRBV4-1|-
CASSQEVATGNQPQHF
TGCGCCAGCAGCCAAGAGGTGGCCACAGGGAATCAGCCCCAGCATTTT
>-|TRBJ1-1|TRBV28|once
CASRGWGPVTEAFF
TGTGCCAGCAGGGGTTGGGGCCCCGTCACTGAAGCTTTCTTT
>-|TRBJ1-2|TRBV5-6|-
CASSSFTEPRRLYGYTF
TGTGCCAGCAGCTCCTTCACGGAGCCTAGGAGGCTCTATGGCTACACCTTC
>-|TRBJ1-4|TRBV5-4|-
CASSREEGEKLFF
TGTGCCAGCAGCCGCGAAGAGGGTGAAAAACTGTTTTTT
>TRBD1|TRBJ1-1|TRBV7-9|-
CASSPDRVAFF
TGTGCCAGCAGCCCGGACAGGGTAGCTTTCTTT
>-|TRBJ2-7|TRBV28|-
CASRTTGTYEQYF
TGTGCCAGCAGAACGACAGGAACCTACGAGCAGTACTTC
>-|TRBJ1-3|TRBV7-2|-
CASSLEQAGNTIYF
TGTGCCAGCAGCTTAGAGCAGGCCGGAAACACCATATATTTT
>TRBD1|TRBJ1-2|TRBV5-4|once
CASKTGPFYGYTF
TGTGCCAGCAAGACAGGGCCCTTCTATGGCTACACCTTC
>TRBD1|TRBJ1-4|TRBV29-1|-
CSVRTGSSEKLFF
TGCAGCGTTCGGACAGGGTCGTCAGAAAAACTGTTTTTT
>TRBD2|TRBJ2-7|TRBV15|-
CATSRGLADEQYF
TGTGCCACCAGCAGAGGGCTAGCGGACGAGCAGTACTTC
>TRBD2|TRBJ2-3|TRBV5-4|-
CASSLLIAGASTDTQYF
TGTGCCAGCAGCTTACTAATAGCGGGGGCTAGCACAGATACGCAGTATTTT
>TRBD1|TRBJ1-6|TRBV9|-
CASSRGTGVSPLHF
TGTGCCAGCAGCCGCGGGACAGGGGTCTCACCCCTCCACTTT
>-|TRBJ1-2|TRBV5-4|-
CASSLERGSNYGYTF
TGTGCCAGCAGCTTGGAAAGGGGCTCGAACTATGGCTACACCTTC
>-|TRBJ1-1|TRBV6-2/TRBV6-3|-
CASSPWGRTNTEAFF
TGTGCCAGCAGTCCCTGGGGGAGGACGAACACTGAAGCTTTCTTT
>-|TRBJ1-6|TRBV4-3|-
CASSQTTGPGSPLHF
TGCGCCAGCAGCCAAACGACAGGTCCCGGTTCACCCCTCCACTTT
>-|TRBJ1-5|TRBV2|-
CASSEGGRLQPQHF
TGTGCCAGCAGTGAAGGGGGGCGTTTGCAGCCCCAGCATTTT
>TRBD1|TRBJ2-3|TRBV7-2|-
CASSSGQGTDTQYF
TGTGCCAGCAGCTCCGGACAGGGCACAGATACGCAGTATTTT
>-|TRBJ2-3|TRBV9|-
CASSVVGDGGGDTQYF
TGTGCCAGCAGCGTAGTGGGGGACGGCGGAGGGGATACGCAGTATTTT
>-|TRBJ2-2|TRBV6-5|once
CASSRQLNTGELFF
TGTGCCAGCAGTCGACAGCTGAACACCGGGGAGCTGTTTTTT
>-|TRBJ2-3|TRBV29-1|once
CSVGATRTDTQYF
TGCAGCGTTGGGGCTACACGCACAGATACGCAGTATTTT
>-|TRBJ2-7|TRBV7-6|-
CASSRSQGSEQYF
TGTGCCAGCAGCAGGAGCCAGGGGTCCGAGCAGTACTTC
>TRBD1|TRBJ2-3|TRBV4-3|-
CASSQEGKDRLTDTQYF
TGCGCCAGCAGCCAAGAAGGGAAGGACAGGCTCACAGATACGCAGTATTTT
>-|TRBJ2-1|TRBV18|-
CASSPRQGPRLQYNEQFF
TGTGCCAGCTCACCGCGTCAGGGCCCGCGCTTACAGTACAATGAGCAGTTCTTC
>TRBD1|TRBJ1-4|TRBV29-1|-
CSVEGNRGLGEKLFF
TGCAGCGTTGAAGGAAACAGGGGTCTTGGGGAAAAACTGTTTTTT
>TRBD1|TRBJ1-1|TRBV7-8|-
CASSLAPQQGKTEAFF
TGTGCCAGCAGCTTAGCCCCCCAACAGGGGAAAACTGAAGCTTTCTTT
>-|TRBJ1-5|TRBV11-2|-
CASSLDRLQPQHF
TGTGCCAGCAGCTTAGACAGGTTGCAGCCCCAGCATTTT
>-|TRBJ1-4|TRBV9|-
CASSAAAGSNEKLFF
TGTGCCAGCAGCGCCGCCGCCGGGTCTAATGAAAAACTGTTTTTT
>TRBD1|TRBJ1-1|TRBV12-3/TRBV12-4|-
CASSLETGREAFF
TGTGCCAGCAGTTTAGAGACAGGGAGGGAAGCTTTCTTT
>TRBD1|TRBJ1-1|TRBV5-1|-
CASSLGQGTTEAFF
TGCGCCAGCAGCTTGGGACAGGGGACAACTGAAGCTTTCTTT
>TRBD1|TRBJ1-5|TRBV3-1/TRBV3-2|few
CASSPGTGWNQPQHF
TGTGCCAGCAGCCCTGGGACAGGGTGGAATCAGCCCCAGCATTTT
>TRBD1|TRBJ1-2|TRBV10-2|-
CASSESTGANYGYTF
TGCGCCAGCAGTGAGTCGACAGGGGCTAACTATGGCTACACCTTC
>TRBD2|TRBJ2-1|TRBV4-3|-
CASSRIAGGPNEQFF
TGCGCCAGCAGCCGCATCGCGGGGGGGCCAAATGAGCAGTTCTTC
>TRBD2|TRBJ2-1|TRBV19|-
CASSMGAGVSGSYNEQFF
TGTGCCAGTAGTATGGGAGCGGGGGTGAGTGGGTCCTACAATGAGCAGTTCTTC